The entry that follows covers one T cell receptor beta chain sequence. The antigen remains unidentified. This sample is drawn from a study of cytomegalovirus exposure and HLA in healthy donors. Vbeta (60) and Jbeta (13) primers were used in the PCR. The table came from immunoSEQ multiplex PCR; TCRdb's copy has only in-frame clones and leaves some out. Among over 100,000 clones listed, just under 80% were seen once. Trimming took 7 bases from V and 6 from J, leaving 13 bases between them. CDR1 is SGHRS, CDR2 YFSETQ, per germline. The CDR3 is 12 residues long. Study-level findings and limits: A later analysis reported that several of the most significant clusters appeared to be linked to common viral pathogens, among them Epstein-Barr virus. Later work associated over 15,000 TCR beta sequences with HLA alleles at 0.05 false discovery rate.

The sequenced material came from PBMCs. The rearrangement links TRBV5-1 to TRBJ1-1; D is perhaps TRBD1 (6 bases). This receptor was obtained from a male donor in good health and CMV-seronegative. In DNA form, the CDR3 reads TGCGCCAGCCGCCCGGCAGGGGCTGAAGCTTTCTTT. Residues: CASRPAGAEAFF.